The rows below give T cell receptor beta chains drawn from one sample of a study of tumor and adjacent non-tumor tissue in lung cancer. TCRdb reprocessed the multiplex PCR reads with MiXCR, giving one entry per CDR3 protein. The top ten hold about 16% of the sample, which has tens of thousands of distinct CDR3 sequences, just over 65% seen once. Material for sequencing was lung tumor tissue. The origin of the receptors is a man aged 55-75 years with non-small cell lung cancer. CDR3s include the opening cysteine and the closing phenylalanine or tryptophan. A D gene is named only where the DNA matches it firmly. Clone size is not always given. Where it is, it says once, few, many or a class for expanded clones.

J,V,size,D,DNA,CDR3
TRBJ1-2,TRBV6-5,many,TRBD1,TGTGCCAGCAGTTACTCGATTGTGACAGGGAGTGGCTACACCTTC,CASSYSIVTGSGYTF
TRBJ1-4,TRBV12-3/TRBV12-4,-,TRBD1,TGTGCCAGCAGTAGCCGGACAGGGGGTAGTGAAAAACTGTTTTTT,CASSSRTGGSEKLFF
TRBJ2-7,TRBV11-2,few,TRBD1,TGTGCCAGCAGCCTAGGACAGGTCTTATACGAGCAGTACTTC,CASSLGQVLYEQYF
TRBJ1-2,TRBV11-2,-,-,TGTGCCAGCAGCTCGGCTGGGCTCGCTAACTATGGCTACACCTTC,CASSSAGLANYGYTF
TRBJ2-3,TRBV2,once,-,TGTGGCAGCAGTGCGACCGCATTCACAGATACGCAGTATTTT,CGSSATAFTDTQYF
TRBJ1-5,TRBV5-6,-,-,TGCGCCAGCAGCCTAGGACCCAGGTTGGTCCAGCCCCAGCATTTT,CASSLGPRLVQPQHF
TRBJ2-7,TRBV10-2,once,-,TGCGCCAGCCTGGTGGCGATTAACGAGCACTACTTC,CASLVAINEHYF
TRBJ2-1,TRBV7-9,-,TRBD2,TGTGCCAGCGGCTTAGAGTTGGGATTAGCGGGAGGGCGCCGCTATAATGAGCAGTTCTTC,CASGLELGLAGGRRYNEQFF
TRBJ1-1,TRBV7-9,few,TRBD1,TGTGCCAGCAGCACATACAGGGGGCGGGGGAACACTGAAGCTTTCTTT,CASSTYRGRGNTEAFF
TRBJ2-3,TRBV4-3,-,-,TGCGCCAGCAGCCAGCTCATAAAGAGAGGCATGGCAGTTACGCAGTATTTT,CASSQLIKRGMAVTQYF
TRBJ2-1,TRBV5-1,many,TRBD1,TGCGCCAGCAGCATATGGGACAGGGGGATAGATGAGCAGTTCTTC,CASSIWDRGIDEQFF
TRBJ2-3,TRBV4-1,-,-,TGCGCCAGCAGCCACGCTTCCGGGATAGTCGGGACCACAGATACGCAGTATTTT,CASSHASGIVGTTDTQYF
TRBJ1-6,TRBV10-3,many,-,TGTGCCATCAGCAGTACGCGAGATAATTCACCCCTCCACTTT,CAISSTRDNSPLHF
TRBJ2-5,TRBV7-8,-,-,TGTGCCAGCAGCTTAAGACAGGCCCTCCTGGAGACCCAGTACTTC,CASSLRQALLETQYF
TRBJ2-1,TRBV12-3/TRBV12-4,-,-,TGTGCCAGCAATTGGACAGTGGGTTATGAGCAGTTCTTC,CASNWTVGYEQFF
TRBJ2-3,TRBV2,-,-,TGTGCCACGGGGTCCCTAGCGACAAGCACAGACATGCAGTATTTT,CATGSLATSTDMQYF
TRBJ2-5,TRBV11-3,-,TRBD2,TGTGTCAGCAGCTTAGGGCGGGGGAAACAAGAGACCCAGTACTTC,CVSSLGRGKQETQYF
TRBJ2-4,TRBV11-2,-,-,TGTGCCAGCAGCTCGACCAGGGTGTACATTCAGTACTTC,CASSSTRVYIQYF
TRBJ2-5,TRBV11-3,-,-,TGTGCCAGCAGCTTAGTTATCTCCCTAGGGTACCAAGAGGCCCAGTATTTC,CASSLVISLGYQEAQYF
TRBJ2-1,TRBV6-4,few,TRBD1,TGTGCCAGCAGTCTGGACAGGGGGCAAGATGAGCAGTTCTTC,CASSLDRGQDEQFF
TRBJ2-1,TRBV20-1,many,TRBD2,TGCAGTGCTAGAGATATATGGCGGGGGGGGTACAATGAGCAGTTCTTC,CSARDIWRGGYNEQFF
TRBJ2-3,TRBV2,few,-,TGTGCCAGCAGTGGGGGGGGGGCCCTGGAGGATACGCAGTATTTT,CASSGGGALEDTQYF
TRBJ2-3,TRBV29-1,-,TRBD1,TGCAGCGTGGGAGCTCAGGGGGCGCGTGGTGCGCAGTATTTT,CSVGAQGARGAQYF
TRBJ1-1,TRBV29-1,-,-,TGCAGCGCGCAGATGGGGCTTGGCACTGAAGCTTTCTTT,CSAQMGLGTEAFF
TRBJ2-3,TRBV10-1,-,-,TGCGCCAGCAACCAGACAGGGAGGCTAGATACGCAGTATTTT,CASNQTGRLDTQYF
TRBJ2-3,TRBV20-1,-,TRBD1,TGCAGTGCTGAGAGCAGCGGCAGGGGGTCAGATACGCAGTATTTT,CSAESSGRGSDTQYF
TRBJ2-7,TRBV6-6,-,TRBD1,TGTGCCGGCAGTACCCGACAGGGAACCCTCTACGAGCAGTACTTC,CAGSTRQGTLYEQYF
TRBJ1-5,TRBV12-3/TRBV12-4,-,-,TGTGCCAGCAGTTTTAGTGGGGGAGGCAATCAGCCCCAGCATTTT,CASSFSGGGNQPQHF
TRBJ2-2,TRBV20-1,-,-,TGCAGTGCTAGATCTTCAAGAGGGGGTAACACTGGGGAGCTGTTTTTT,CSARSSRGGNTGELFF
TRBJ1-1,TRBV7-9,-,-,TGTGCCAGCACCCTGGGGACGGTGAACACTGAAGCTTTCTTT,CASTLGTVNTEAFF
TRBJ1-1,TRBV6-2/TRBV6-3,-,-,TGTGTCAGCAGCCCAGGGACCGCGTCCACTGAATCTTTCTTT,CVSSPGTASTESFF
TRBJ1-2,TRBV11-1,many,-,TGTGCCAGCAGCTTATACAGATATGGCTACACCTTC,CASSLYRYGYTF
TRBJ2-1,TRBV7-9,-,-,TGTGCCAGCATCACACCGGGGGCGACTAGCAGTGAGCAGTCCTTC,CASITPGATSSEQSF
TRBJ2-1,TRBV20-1,-,TRBD2,TGCAATGCTAGAGGCCGGCCGGGGGGGGGCTTAAGTTACAATGAGCAGTTCTTC,CNARGRPGGGLSYNEQFF
TRBJ1-2,TRBV29-1,many,-,TGCAGCGTTGTAAGTCACAACTATGGCTACACCTTC,CSVVSHNYGYTF
TRBJ2-1,TRBV29-1,-,-,TGCAGCGCTAATGAGGCCACACAGGGTGGCGTGGGTGAGCGGTTCTTC,CSANEATQGGVGERFF
TRBJ2-1,TRBV29-1,many,TRBD1,TGCAGCGTTGAGGCGGTGGGACAGGGACGTCGCAATGAGCAGTTCTTC,CSVEAVGQGRRNEQFF
TRBJ2-1,TRBV29-1,-,-,TGCAGCGTTGAAGGTAAACACAGCTACAATGAGCAGTTCTTC,CSVEGKHSYNEQFF
TRBJ2-7,TRBV6-2/TRBV6-3,-,TRBD2,TGTGCCAGTAGTTACGGTTATGCGAGCGGGAAACCCAACGAGCAGTACTTC,CASSYGYASGKPNEQYF
TRBJ2-1,TRBV11-2,-,-,TGTGCCAGCAACTTAGTGGGGAAACTACCTTACCGAGGGGAGCAGTTCTTC,CASNLVGKLPYRGEQFF
TRBJ2-1,TRBV11-3,-,-,TGTGCCACCAGCTTAGCGGTATTCGATGAGCAGTTCTTC,CATSLAVFDEQFF
TRBJ1-2,TRBV6-2/TRBV6-3,-,-,TGTACCAGCAGGACCGGGTATGGCTACACGTTC,CTSRTGYGYTF